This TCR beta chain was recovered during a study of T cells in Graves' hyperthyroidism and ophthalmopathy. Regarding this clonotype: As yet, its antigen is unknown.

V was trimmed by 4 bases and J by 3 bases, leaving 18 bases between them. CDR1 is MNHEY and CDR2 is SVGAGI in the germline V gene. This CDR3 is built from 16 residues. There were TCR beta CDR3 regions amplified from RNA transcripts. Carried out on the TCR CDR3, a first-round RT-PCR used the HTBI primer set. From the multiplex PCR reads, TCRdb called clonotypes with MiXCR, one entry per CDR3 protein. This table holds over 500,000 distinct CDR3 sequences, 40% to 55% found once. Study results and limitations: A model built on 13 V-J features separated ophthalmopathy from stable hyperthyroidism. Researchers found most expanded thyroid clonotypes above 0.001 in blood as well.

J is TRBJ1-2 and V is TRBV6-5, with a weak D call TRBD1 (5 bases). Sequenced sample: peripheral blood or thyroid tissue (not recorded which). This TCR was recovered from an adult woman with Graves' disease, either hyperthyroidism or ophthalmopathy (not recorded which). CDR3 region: CASSFLGRRGDYGYTF. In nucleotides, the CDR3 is TGTGCCAGCAGTTTCCTCGGTAGGAGGGGCGACTATGGCTACACCTTC.